A single sample is the source of the 6 T cell receptor beta chains below, sequenced in a study of cytomegalovirus exposure and HLA in healthy donors. The study ran its PCR with 60 Vbeta and 13 Jbeta primers. The protocol was immunoSEQ multiplex PCR, while the TCRdb copy is restricted to in-frame clones and leaves out a portion. Counted here are about 110,000 clones, just under 70% occurring once; the ten biggest clones make up about 5%. Sequencing was carried out using PBMCs. The receptors derive from a woman aged 65 to 85 in good health and CMV-seropositive.

CDR3 sequence reads: CASSSGTSGGRETQYF. CDR3 in DNA: TGTGCCAGCAGTTCCGGGACTAGCGGGGGGAGGGAGACCCAGTACTTC. This sequence joins TRBV7-2 and TRBJ2-5, with 15 positions matching TRBD2. V trimming: 6 bases; J trimming: 5 bases; junction bases outside the gene matches: 7. The CDR3 has 16 amino acids. Germline CDR1 SGHTA, CDR2 FQGNSA.

V gene TRBV30 combines with J gene TRBJ2-7; TRBD1 matches 7 bases. The CDR3 is 12 amino acids. The ends lost 4 bases at V and 5 bases at J; junction bases unmatched: 5. Germline assignment: CDR1 GTSNPN and CDR2 SVGIG (reference sequence). The CDR3 loop is CAWTTGSDEQYF. The DNA of the CDR3 is TGTGCCTGGACGACAGGGAGTGACGAGCAGTACTTC.

J is TRBJ1-5 and V is TRBV19; tentative D call: TRBD1 (5 bases). There are 15 residues in the CDR3. With 8 bases removed from V and 0 bases from J, the gap between germline ends came to 14 bases. The germline V gene encodes CDR1 LNHDA and CDR2 SQIVND (reference sequence). This CDR3 is CASLFDSYSNQPQHF. CDR3 nucleotide sequence: TGTGCCAGTCTTTTCGACAGTTATAGCAATCAGCCCCAGCATTTT.

The gene calls are TRBV5-4 and TRBJ1-1, with unresolved D. Looked up from germline, CDR1 is SGHNT and CDR2 is YYREEE (reference sequence). Trimming removed 0 bases at V and 4 bases at J, with 7 bases between. The CDR3 consists of 13 residues. The CDR3 DNA sequence: TGTGCCAGCAGCTTGGAGACGGGCACTGAAGCTTTCTTT. Translated, it gives CASSLETGTEAFF.

V gene TRBV21-1 combines with J gene TRBJ1-1; the table assigns TRBD1, which was not confirmed against the DNA. TRBV21-1 is a known pseudogene. The CDR3 extends over 14 amino acids. This CDR3 reads CASSIVTGNTEAFF. In nucleotides, the CDR3 is TGTGCCAGCAGCATAGTTACAGGGAACACTGAAGCTTTCTTT.

This chain joins TRBV9 and TRBJ2-7, with 8 nucleotides matching TRBD1. Trimming cost V 4 bases and J 0 bases; bases outside gene matches: 9. CDR1 SGDLS and CDR2 YYNGEE come from the germline V gene. The CDR3 spans 16 residues. The CDR3 region is CASSRLTGGSSYEQYF. The DNA for the CDR3 is TGTGCCAGCAGCCGCTTAACAGGGGGGAGCTCCTACGAGCAGTACTTC.